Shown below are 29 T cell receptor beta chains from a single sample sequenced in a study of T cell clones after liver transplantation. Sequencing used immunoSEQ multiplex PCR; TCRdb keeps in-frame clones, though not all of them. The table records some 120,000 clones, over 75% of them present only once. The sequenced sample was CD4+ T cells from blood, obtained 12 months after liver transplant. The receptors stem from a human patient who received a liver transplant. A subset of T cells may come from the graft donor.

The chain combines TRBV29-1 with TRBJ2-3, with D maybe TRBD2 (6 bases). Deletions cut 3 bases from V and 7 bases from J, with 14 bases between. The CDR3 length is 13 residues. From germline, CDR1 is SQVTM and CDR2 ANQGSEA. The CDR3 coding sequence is TGCAGCGTTGATTACGGGGGACCATATACGCAGTATTTT. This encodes CSVDYGGPYTQYF.

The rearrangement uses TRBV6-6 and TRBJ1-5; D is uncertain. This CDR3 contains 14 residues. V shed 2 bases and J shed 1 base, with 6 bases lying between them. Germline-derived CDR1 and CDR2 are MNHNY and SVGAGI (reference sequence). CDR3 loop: CASSYRQSNQPQHF. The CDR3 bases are TGTGCCAGCAGTTACAGGCAGAGCAATCAGCCCCAGCATTTT.

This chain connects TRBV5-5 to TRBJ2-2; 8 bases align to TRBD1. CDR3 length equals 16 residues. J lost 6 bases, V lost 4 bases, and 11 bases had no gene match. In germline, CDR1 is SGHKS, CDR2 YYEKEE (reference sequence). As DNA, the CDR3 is TGTGCCAGCAGCCTAGGGACAGGCCTTTATCCCGGGGAGCTGTTTTTT. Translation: CASSLGTGLYPGELFF.

In DNA, the CDR3 is TGCGCCAGCAGCCAAGATATGTGGCACACTGAAGCTTTCTTT. Protein product: CASSQDMWHTEAFF. J is TRBJ1-1 and V is TRBV4-3; no firm D call. This CDR3 spans 14 amino acids. Germline assignment: CDR1 LGHNA and CDR2 YSLEER. V was cut by 0 bases and J by 3 bases, with 8 bases left in between.

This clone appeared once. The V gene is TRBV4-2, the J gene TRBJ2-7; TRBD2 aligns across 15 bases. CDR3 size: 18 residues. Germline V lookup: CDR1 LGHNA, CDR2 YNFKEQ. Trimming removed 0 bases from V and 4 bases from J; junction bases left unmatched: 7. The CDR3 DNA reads TGTGCCAGCAGCCAAGATCTGGGGACTAGCGGGAGGTGGTACGAGCAGTACTTC. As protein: CASSQDLGTSGRWYEQYF.

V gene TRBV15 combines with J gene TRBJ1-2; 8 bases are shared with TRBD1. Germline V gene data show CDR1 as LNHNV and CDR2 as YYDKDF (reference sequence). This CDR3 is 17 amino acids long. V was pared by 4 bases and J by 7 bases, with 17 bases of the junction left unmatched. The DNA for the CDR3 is TGTGCCACCAGCAAAAGACAGGGGTCTGTTTACCTTCCTGGCTACACCTTC. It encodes CATSKRQGSVYLPGYTF.

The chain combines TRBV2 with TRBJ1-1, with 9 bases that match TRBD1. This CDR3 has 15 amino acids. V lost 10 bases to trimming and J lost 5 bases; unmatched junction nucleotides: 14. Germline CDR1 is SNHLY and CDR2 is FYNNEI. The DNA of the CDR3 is TGTGCCACCCTACCTGGGACAGGGAGGGAAACTGAAGCTTTCTTT. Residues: CATLPGTGRETEAFF.

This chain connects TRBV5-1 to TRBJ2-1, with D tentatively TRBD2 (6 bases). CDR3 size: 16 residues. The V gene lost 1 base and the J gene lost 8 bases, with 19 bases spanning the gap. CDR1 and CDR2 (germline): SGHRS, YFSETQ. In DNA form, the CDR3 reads TGCGCCAGCAGCTTGAGGTTGCGGGGCCCCGGGGATGAGCAGTTCTTC. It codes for CASSLRLRGPGDEQFF.

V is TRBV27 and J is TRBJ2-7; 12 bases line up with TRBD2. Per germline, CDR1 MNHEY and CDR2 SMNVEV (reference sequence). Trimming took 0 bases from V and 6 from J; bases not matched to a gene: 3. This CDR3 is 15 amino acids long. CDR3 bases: TGTGCCAGCAGTTTATCAACTAGCGGGAGGACCGAGCAGTACTTC. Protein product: CASSLSTSGRTEQYF.

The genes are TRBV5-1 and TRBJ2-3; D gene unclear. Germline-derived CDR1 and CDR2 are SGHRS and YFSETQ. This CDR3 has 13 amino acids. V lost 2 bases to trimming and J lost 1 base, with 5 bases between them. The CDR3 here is CASSFPGTDTQYF. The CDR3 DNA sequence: TGCGCCAGCAGCTTCCCAGGCACAGATACGCAGTATTTT.

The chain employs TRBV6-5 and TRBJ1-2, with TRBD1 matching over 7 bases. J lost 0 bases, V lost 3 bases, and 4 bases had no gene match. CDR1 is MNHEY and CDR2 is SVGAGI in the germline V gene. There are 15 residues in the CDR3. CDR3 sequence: CASSYGQASNYGYTF. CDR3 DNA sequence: TGTGCCAGCAGTTATGGACAGGCTTCTAACTATGGCTACACCTTC.

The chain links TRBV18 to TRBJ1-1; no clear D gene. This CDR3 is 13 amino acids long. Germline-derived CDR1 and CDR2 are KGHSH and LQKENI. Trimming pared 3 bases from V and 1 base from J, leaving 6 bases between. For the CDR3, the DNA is TGTGCCAGCTCACCGAAGGGGAACACTGAAGCTTTCTTT. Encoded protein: CASSPKGNTEAFF.

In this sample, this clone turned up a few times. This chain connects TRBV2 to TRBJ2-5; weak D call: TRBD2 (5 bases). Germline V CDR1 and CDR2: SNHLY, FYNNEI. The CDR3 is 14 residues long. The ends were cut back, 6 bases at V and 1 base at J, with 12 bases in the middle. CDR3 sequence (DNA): TGTGCCAGCAGGGTGCTAGCAATCCAAGAGACCCAGTACTTC. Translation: CASRVLAIQETQYF.

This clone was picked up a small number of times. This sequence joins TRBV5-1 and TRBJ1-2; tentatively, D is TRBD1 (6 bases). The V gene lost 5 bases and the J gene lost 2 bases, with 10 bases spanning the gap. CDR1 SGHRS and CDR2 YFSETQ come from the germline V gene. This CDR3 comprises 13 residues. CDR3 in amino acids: CASRDSINYGYTF. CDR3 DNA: TGCGCCAGCAGGGACAGCATAAACTATGGCTACACCTTC.

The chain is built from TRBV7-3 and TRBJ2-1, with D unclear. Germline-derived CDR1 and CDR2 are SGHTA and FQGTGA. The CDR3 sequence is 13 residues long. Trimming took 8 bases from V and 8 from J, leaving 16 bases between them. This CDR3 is CASGRDVGYEQFF. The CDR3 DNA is TGTGCCAGCGGCCGTGACGTGGGGTATGAGCAGTTCTTC.

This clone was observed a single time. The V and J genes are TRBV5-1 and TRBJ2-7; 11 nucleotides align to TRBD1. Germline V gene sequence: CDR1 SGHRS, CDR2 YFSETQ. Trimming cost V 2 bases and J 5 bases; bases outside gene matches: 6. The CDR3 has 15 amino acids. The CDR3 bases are TGCGCCAGCAGCTTTGGGACAGGGGGTATCAACGAGCAGTACTTC. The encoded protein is CASSFGTGGINEQYF.

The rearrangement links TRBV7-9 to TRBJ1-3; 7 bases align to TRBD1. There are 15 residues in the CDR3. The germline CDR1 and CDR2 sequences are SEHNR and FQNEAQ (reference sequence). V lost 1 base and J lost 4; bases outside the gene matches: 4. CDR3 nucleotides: TGTGCCAGCAGCTTAGGACAGGGTGAAGGAAACACCATATATTTT. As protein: CASSLGQGEGNTIYF.

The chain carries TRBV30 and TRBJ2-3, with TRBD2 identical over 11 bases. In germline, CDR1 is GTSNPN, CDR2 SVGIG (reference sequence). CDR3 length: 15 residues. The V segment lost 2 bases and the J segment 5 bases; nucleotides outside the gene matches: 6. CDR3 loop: CAWSYTSGRRDTQYF. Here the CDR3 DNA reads TGTGCCTGGAGTTATACTAGCGGGAGAAGAGATACGCAGTATTTT.

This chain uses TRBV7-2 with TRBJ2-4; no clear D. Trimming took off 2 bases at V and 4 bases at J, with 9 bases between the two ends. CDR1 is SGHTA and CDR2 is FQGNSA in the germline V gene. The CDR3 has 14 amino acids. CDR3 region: CASSLSFGKNIQYF. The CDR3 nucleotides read TGTGCCAGCAGCTTATCATTCGGGAAAAACATTCAGTACTTC.

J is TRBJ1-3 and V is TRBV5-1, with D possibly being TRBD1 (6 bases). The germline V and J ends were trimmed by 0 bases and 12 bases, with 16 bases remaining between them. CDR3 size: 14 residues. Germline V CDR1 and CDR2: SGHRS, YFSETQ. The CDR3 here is CASSLGWLQGNIYF. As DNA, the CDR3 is TGCGCCAGCAGCTTGGGATGGCTCCAGGGGAACATATATTTT.

The CDR3 reads CASSLSLRGPGNIQYF. As DNA, the CDR3 is TGTGCCAGCAGTTTATCGCTTAGAGGGCCCGGGAACATTCAGTACTTC. This sequence joins TRBV27 and TRBJ2-4; D may be TRBD2 (5 bases). The CDR3 has 16 residues. V lost 0 bases and J lost 7, with 16 bases in between. CDR1 and CDR2 (germline): MNHEY, SMNVEV (reference sequence).

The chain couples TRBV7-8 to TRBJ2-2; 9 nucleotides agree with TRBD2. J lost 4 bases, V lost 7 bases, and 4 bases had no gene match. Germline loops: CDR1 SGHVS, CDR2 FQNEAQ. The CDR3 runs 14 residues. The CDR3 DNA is TGTGCCAGCAACGGACTAGCGCGCACCGGGGAGCTGTTTTTT. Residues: CASNGLARTGELFF.

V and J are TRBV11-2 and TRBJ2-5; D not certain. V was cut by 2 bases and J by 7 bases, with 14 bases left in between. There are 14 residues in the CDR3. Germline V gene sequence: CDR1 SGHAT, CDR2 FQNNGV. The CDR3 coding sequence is TGTGCCAGCAGCTTATTAGTTGGCGCAGGGACCCAGTACTTC. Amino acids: CASSLLVGAGTQYF.

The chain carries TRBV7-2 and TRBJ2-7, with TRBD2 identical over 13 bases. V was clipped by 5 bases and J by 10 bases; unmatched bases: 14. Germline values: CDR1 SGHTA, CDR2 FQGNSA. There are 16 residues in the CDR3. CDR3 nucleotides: TGTGCCAGCAGCATTACTAGCGGGAGGGCCGTGGTGTTTCAGTACTTC. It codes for CASSITSGRAVVFQYF.

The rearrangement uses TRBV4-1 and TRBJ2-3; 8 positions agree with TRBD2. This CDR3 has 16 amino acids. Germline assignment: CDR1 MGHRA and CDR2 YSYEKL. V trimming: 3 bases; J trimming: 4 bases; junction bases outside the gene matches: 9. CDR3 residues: CASSHGGGTSADTQYF. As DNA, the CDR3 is TGCGCCAGCAGCCACGGGGGGGGCACATCGGCAGATACGCAGTATTTT.

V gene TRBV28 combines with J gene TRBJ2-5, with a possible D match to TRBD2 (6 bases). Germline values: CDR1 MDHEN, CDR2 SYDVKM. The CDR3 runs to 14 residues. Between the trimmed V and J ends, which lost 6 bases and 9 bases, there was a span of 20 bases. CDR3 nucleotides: TGTGCCAGCAGCTCTGCGGGACCCAAAAATTCCCAGTACTTC. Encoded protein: CASSSAGPKNSQYF.

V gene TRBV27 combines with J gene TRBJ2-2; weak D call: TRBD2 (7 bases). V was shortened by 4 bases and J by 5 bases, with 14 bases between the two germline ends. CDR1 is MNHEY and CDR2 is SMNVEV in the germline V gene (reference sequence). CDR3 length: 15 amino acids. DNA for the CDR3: TGTGCCAGCAGTTCTACAGGGAGGGGTACCGGGGAGCTGTTTTTT. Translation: CASSSTGRGTGELFF.

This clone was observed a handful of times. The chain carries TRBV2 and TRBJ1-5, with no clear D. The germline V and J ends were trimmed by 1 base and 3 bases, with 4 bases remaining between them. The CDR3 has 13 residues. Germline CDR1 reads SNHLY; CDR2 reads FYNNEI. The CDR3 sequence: CASSEGFNQPQHF. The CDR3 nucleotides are TGTGCCAGCAGTGAAGGTTTCAATCAGCCCCAGCATTTT. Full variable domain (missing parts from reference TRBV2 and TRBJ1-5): EPEVTQTPSHQVTQMGQEVILRCVPISNHLYFYWYRQILGQKVEFLVSFYNNEISEKSEIFDDQFSVERPDGSNFTLKIRSTKLEDSAMYFCASSEGFNQPQHFGDGTRLSIL.

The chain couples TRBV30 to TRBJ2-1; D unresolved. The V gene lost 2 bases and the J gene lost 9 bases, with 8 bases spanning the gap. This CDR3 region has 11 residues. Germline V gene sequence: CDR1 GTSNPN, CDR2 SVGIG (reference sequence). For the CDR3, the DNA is TGTGCCTGGAGTTTGGCAGGTGAGCAGTTCTTC. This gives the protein CAWSLAGEQFF.